The 19 T cell receptor beta chains below come from one sample, sequenced in a study of control samples from healthy donors and cancer patients. Sequencing was performed with immunoSEQ multiplex PCR; in TCRdb, only in-frame clones are kept and a portion is missing. The repertoire consists of tens of thousands of clones, with approximately 90% occurring once and the leading ten covering 11% to 15%. The material sequenced was PBMCs. The source is a man aged 55 to 70 with head and neck cancer.

This clone came up a few times. The gene calls are TRBV28 and TRBJ2-5, with D perhaps TRBD1 or TRBD2 (6 bases each). This CDR3 has 15 amino acids. Trimming left V 2 bases short and J 4 bases short, with 14 bases between. Germline CDR1 reads MDHEN; CDR2 reads SYDVKM. The CDR3: CASSLGGEGGETQYF. The CDR3 coding sequence is TGTGCCAGCAGTTTAGGAGGTGAGGGGGGAGAGACCCAGTACTTC. The full variable domain, completed using reference TRBV28 and TRBJ2-5, is DVKVTQSSRYLVKRTGEKVFLECVQDMDHENMFWYRQDPGLGLRLIYFSYDVKMKEKGDIPEGYSVSREKKERFSLILESASTNQTSMYLCASSLGGEGGETQYFGPGTRLLVL.

V is TRBV5-1 and J is TRBJ1-1; D possibly corresponds to TRBD1 (5 bases). Germline values: CDR1 SGHRS, CDR2 YFSETQ. The V gene lost 0 bases and the J gene lost 2 bases, with 11 bases spanning the gap. This CDR3 is 15 amino acids long. The CDR3 loop is CASSLGVGANTEAFF. The CDR3 DNA reads as TGCGCCAGCAGCTTGGGGGTCGGGGCCAACACTGAAGCTTTCTTT.

The chain recombines TRBV7-2 with TRBJ2-7; TRBD2 might be the D (6 bases). CDR1 and CDR2 from the germline V gene are SGHTA and FQGNSA. The CDR3 has 16 residues. V was trimmed by 3 bases and J by 2 bases, leaving 17 bases between them. This chain's CDR3 is CASSFRAGRPTYEQYF. The CDR3 DNA reads as TGTGCCAGCAGCTTTCGAGCAGGGAGGCCTACCTACGAGCAGTACTTC.

The chain uses TRBV24-1 and TRBJ2-3; 10 bases align to TRBD2. The V segment lost 6 bases and the J segment 0 bases; nucleotides outside the gene matches: 8. The V gene's germline CDR1 is KGHDR and CDR2 SFDVKD. The CDR3 is 17 amino acids. The CDR3 protein is CATSTSGLAVSTDTQYF. CDR3 nucleotides: TGTGCCACCAGTACATCCGGACTAGCGGTGAGCACAGATACGCAGTATTTT.

The V and J genes are TRBV4-1 and TRBJ2-7; 14 positions agree with TRBD2. Germline V lookup: CDR1 MGHRA, CDR2 YSYEKL. CDR3 length: 15 amino acids. After removal of 3 bases from V and 3 bases from J, the junction contained 1 base not matched to a gene. For the CDR3, the DNA is TGCGCCAGCAGCCAGGGACTAGCGGGAGACTACGAGCAGTACTTC. It codes for CASSQGLAGDYEQYF.

The genes are TRBV7-6 and TRBJ1-4; 9 positions match TRBD1. Germline V gives CDR1 SGHVS, CDR2 FNYEAQ. J lost 6 bases, V lost 6 bases, and 8 bases had no gene match. This CDR3 is built from 15 residues. CDR3 amino acids: CASSFRQGVYEKLFF. In DNA, the CDR3 is TGTGCCAGCAGTTTTAGACAGGGGGTTTATGAAAAACTGTTTTTT.

This chain uses TRBV5-1 with TRBJ2-2, with D perhaps TRBD1 or TRBD2 (5 bases each). The CDR3 loop spans 16 amino acids. V was shortened by 0 bases and J by 1 base, with 10 bases between the two germline ends. CDR1 is SGHRS and CDR2 is YFSETQ in the germline V gene. The CDR3 is CASSLAGTVNTGELFF. The CDR3 nucleotides are TGCGCCAGCAGCTTGGCCGGGACGGTGAACACCGGGGAGCTGTTTTTT.

This rearrangement joins TRBV9 to TRBJ2-1; a possible D gene is TRBD2 (6 bases). This CDR3 is 15 amino acids long. Trimming stripped 0 bases from V and 4 bases from J, with 11 bases between. Per the germline V gene, CDR1 is SGDLS and CDR2 is YYNGEE. CDR3 in DNA: TGTGCCAGCAGCGTAGACGCCGGGGGTTACAATGAGCAGTTCTTC. It specifies CASSVDAGGYNEQFF. Full variable domain (remainder filled in from reference TRBV9 and TRBJ2-1): DSGVTQTPKHLITATGQRVTLRCSPRSGDLSVYWYQQSLDQGLQFLIQYYNGEERAKGNILERFSAQQFPDLHSELNLSSLELGDSALYFCASSVDAGGYNEQFFGPGTRLTVL.

The chain has TRBV4-1 and TRBJ1-2; 7 bases match TRBD1. Germline CDR1 reads MGHRA; CDR2 reads YSYEKL. Trimming removed 3 bases from V and 2 bases from J; junction bases left unmatched: 3. This CDR3 is 14 amino acids long. The CDR3 sequence is CASSHPDRNYGYTF. The DNA of the CDR3 is TGCGCCAGCAGCCATCCGGACAGGAACTATGGCTACACCTTC.

This clone has only one observation. The chain employs TRBV29-1 and TRBJ2-7; D is possibly TRBD2 (6 bases). This CDR3 comprises 11 residues. Trimming stripped 8 bases from V and 5 bases from J, with 13 bases between. From germline, CDR1 is SQVTM and CDR2 ANQGSEA. In DNA, the CDR3 is TGCAGCTCCAAAGCGGGCAACGAGCAGTACTTC. Its protein is CSSKAGNEQYF.

The V and J genes are TRBV29-1 and TRBJ1-2; 8 nucleotides match TRBD1. This CDR3 has 15 residues. Germline V lookup: CDR1 SQVTM, CDR2 ANQGSEA. The trim removed 1 base at V and 4 bases at J, leaving 8 bases unmatched. The CDR3, as DNA: TGCAGCGTTGAAGTTGAGCAGGACAGGGCCTATGGCTACACCTTC. It yields the protein CSVEVEQDRAYGYTF.

The chain carries TRBV10-2 and TRBJ2-1, with 10 bases matching TRBD2. This CDR3 comprises 15 residues. The germline V gene has CDR1 WSHSY and CDR2 SAAADI. The junction had 4 bases not matched to a gene; V was cut back by 3 bases and J by 5 bases. The CDR3: CASSELAGFHNEQFF. In DNA form, the CDR3 reads TGCGCCAGCAGTGAACTAGCGGGGTTTCACAATGAGCAGTTCTTC.

The chain joins TRBV28 to TRBJ1-1, with 7 bases that match TRBD1. This CDR3 has 14 residues. Germline V gene data show CDR1 as MDHEN and CDR2 as SYDVKM. With 3 bases clipped from V and 5 bases from J, the junction kept 6 bases outside the gene matches. The CDR3 here is CASSFKGARTEAFF. The CDR3 nucleotides read TGTGCCAGCAGTTTCAAGGGGGCGCGAACTGAAGCTTTCTTT.

V and J are TRBV30 and TRBJ2-3; 9 bases line up with TRBD1. The CDR3 extends over 15 amino acids. In germline, CDR1 is GTSNPN, CDR2 SVGIG (reference sequence). V was clipped by 3 bases and J by 0 bases; unmatched bases: 4. The chain's CDR3 is CAWRLGQGSTDTQYF. The CDR3 DNA reads as TGTGCCTGGAGGCTGGGACAGGGCAGCACAGATACGCAGTATTTT. Filled out from reference TRBV30 and TRBJ2-3, the complete variable domain reads SQTIHQWPATLVQPVGSPLSLECTVEGTSNPNLYWYRQAAGRGLQLLFYSVGIGQISSEVPQNLSASRPQDRQFILSSKKLLLSDSGFYLCAWRLGQGSTDTQYFGPGTRLTVL.

V gene TRBV27 combines with J gene TRBJ1-6; D ambiguous. Per the germline V gene, CDR1 is MNHEY and CDR2 is SMNVEV (reference sequence). The CDR3 covers 15 residues. V lost 3 bases, J lost 3 bases, and 9 bases lay in between. The DNA of the CDR3 is TGTGCCAGCAGTTTCTCGGCAGGCTATAATTCACCCCTCCACTTT. As protein: CASSFSAGYNSPLHF.

The chain couples TRBV28 to TRBJ2-7, with a weak D call TRBD1 (5 bases). Between the trimmed V and J ends, which lost 5 bases and 4 bases, there was a span of 18 bases. This CDR3 region has 15 residues. The germline gives CDR1 MDHEN, CDR2 SYDVKM. The CDR3 loop is CASSPIQRTSYEQYF. In DNA form, the CDR3 reads TGTGCCAGCAGTCCGATACAACGGACATCGTACGAGCAGTACTTC.

This sequence joins TRBV15 and TRBJ2-5; D is unclear. There are 16 residues in the CDR3. Trimming removed 0 bases at V and 4 bases at J, with 15 bases between. The V gene's germline CDR1 is LNHNV and CDR2 YYDKDF (reference sequence). The DNA for the CDR3 is TGTGCCACCAGCAGAGATCATAAAGGGATTCGAGAGACCCAGTACTTC. Translation: CATSRDHKGIRETQYF.

The chain combines TRBV28 with TRBJ1-6; D uncertain. The CDR3 spans 12 residues. The germline gives CDR1 MDHEN, CDR2 SYDVKM. V dropped 7 bases and J dropped 9 bases, with 10 bases sitting between them. The CDR3 nucleotides are TGTGCCAGCACAAGCCAAATTTCACCCCTCCACTTT. It encodes CASTSQISPLHF.

The chain couples TRBV7-2 to TRBJ1-1; no firm D call. Germline V gene sequence: CDR1 SGHTA, CDR2 FQGNSA. The CDR3 spans 15 residues. V gave up 8 bases and J gave up 1 base, with 17 bases separating them. DNA of the CDR3: TGTGCCAGCTGTCCCCGGGTTGAGTGGAACACTGAAGCTTTCTTT. This translates into CASCPRVEWNTEAFF.